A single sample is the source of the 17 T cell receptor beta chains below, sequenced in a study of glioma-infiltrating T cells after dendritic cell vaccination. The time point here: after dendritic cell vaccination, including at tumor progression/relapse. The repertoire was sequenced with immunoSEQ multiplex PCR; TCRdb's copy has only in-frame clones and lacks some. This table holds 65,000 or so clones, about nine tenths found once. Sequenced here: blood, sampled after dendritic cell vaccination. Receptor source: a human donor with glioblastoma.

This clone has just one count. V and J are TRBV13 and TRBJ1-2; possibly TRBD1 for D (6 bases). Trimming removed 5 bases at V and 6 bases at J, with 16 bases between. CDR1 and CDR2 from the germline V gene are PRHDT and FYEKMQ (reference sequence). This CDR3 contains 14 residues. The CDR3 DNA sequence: TGTGCCAGCAGCCTCGTAAGAGGGGGTAATGGCTACACCTTC. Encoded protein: CASSLVRGGNGYTF.

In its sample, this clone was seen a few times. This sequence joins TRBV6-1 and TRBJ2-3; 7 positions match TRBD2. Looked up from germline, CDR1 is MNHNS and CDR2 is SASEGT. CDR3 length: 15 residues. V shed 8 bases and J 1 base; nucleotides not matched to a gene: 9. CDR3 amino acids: CASLRASGGTDTQYF. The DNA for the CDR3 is TGTGCCAGCCTGCGGGCTAGCGGTGGCACAGATACGCAGTATTTT.

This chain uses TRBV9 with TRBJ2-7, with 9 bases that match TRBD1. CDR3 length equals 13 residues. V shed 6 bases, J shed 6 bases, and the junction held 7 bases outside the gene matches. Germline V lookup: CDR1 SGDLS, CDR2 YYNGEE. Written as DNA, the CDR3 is TGTGCCAGCACCCCGGGACAGGGTACCGAGCAGTACTTC. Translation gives CASTPGQGTEQYF.

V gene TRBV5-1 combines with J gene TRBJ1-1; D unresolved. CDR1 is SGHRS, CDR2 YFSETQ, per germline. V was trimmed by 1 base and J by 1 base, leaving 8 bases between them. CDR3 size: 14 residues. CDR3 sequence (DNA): TGCGCCAGCAGCTTGAAAGCACCGAACACTGAAGCTTTCTTT. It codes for CASSLKAPNTEAFF.

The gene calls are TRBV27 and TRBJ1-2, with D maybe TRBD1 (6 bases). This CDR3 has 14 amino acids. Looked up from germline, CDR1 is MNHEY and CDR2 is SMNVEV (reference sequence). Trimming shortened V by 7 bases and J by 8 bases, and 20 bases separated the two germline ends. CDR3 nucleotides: TGTGCCAGCACCTCAACTGGGGGGGCGAAAGGCTACACCTTC. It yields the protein CASTSTGGAKGYTF.

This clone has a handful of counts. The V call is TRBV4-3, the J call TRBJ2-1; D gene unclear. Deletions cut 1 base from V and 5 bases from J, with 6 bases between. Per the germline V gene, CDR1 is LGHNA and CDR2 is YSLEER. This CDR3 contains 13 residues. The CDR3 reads CASSQGANNEQFF. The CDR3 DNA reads TGCGCCAGCAGCCAAGGGGCAAACAATGAGCAGTTCTTC.

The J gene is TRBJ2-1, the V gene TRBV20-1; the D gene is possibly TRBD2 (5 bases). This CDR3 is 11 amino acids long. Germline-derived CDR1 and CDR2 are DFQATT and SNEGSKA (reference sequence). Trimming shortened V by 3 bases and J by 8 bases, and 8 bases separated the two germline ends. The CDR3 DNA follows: TGCAGTGCTAGCGGGAAAGATGAGCAGTTCTTC. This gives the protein CSASGKDEQFF.

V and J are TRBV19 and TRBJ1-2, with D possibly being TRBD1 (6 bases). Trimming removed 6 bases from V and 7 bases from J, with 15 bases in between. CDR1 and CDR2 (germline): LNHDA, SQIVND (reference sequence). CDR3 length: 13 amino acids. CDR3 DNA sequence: TGTGCCAGTAGGAGAAAAGGGGGATTTGGCTACACCTTC. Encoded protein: CASRRKGGFGYTF.

DNA of the CDR3: TGTGCCAGCAGCTTATTAGCGGGGGGGAACACAGATACGCAGTATTTT. It codes for CASSLLAGGNTDTQYF. V and J are TRBV11-2 and TRBJ2-3; 11 nucleotides agree with TRBD2. The CDR3 is 16 amino acids. Germline CDR1 SGHAT, CDR2 FQNNGV. Trimming at V came to 2 bases and at J to 2 bases, leaving 3 bases not matched to a gene.

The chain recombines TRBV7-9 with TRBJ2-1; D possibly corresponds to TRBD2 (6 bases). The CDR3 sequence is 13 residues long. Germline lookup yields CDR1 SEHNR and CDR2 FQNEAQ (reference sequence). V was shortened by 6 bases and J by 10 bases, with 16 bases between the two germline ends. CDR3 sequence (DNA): TGTGCCAGCAGACGGGAGTTCGAGGGAGAGCAGTTCTTC. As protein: CASRREFEGEQFF.

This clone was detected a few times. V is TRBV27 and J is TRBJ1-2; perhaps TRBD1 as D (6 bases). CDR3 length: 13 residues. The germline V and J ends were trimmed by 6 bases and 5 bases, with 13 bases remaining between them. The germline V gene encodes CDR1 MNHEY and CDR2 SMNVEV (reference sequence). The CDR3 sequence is CASRFQGQYGYTF. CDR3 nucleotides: TGTGCCAGCAGATTTCAGGGGCAGTATGGCTACACCTTC.

The CDR3 reads CASSPVPGAGEQYF. Written as DNA, the CDR3 is TGTGCCAGCTCACCGGTTCCTGGTGCGGGCGAGCAGTACTTC. The chain couples TRBV18 to TRBJ2-7; D might be TRBD2 (5 bases). CDR1 KGHSH and CDR2 LQKENI come from the germline V gene. The CDR3 runs 14 residues. V dropped 3 bases and J dropped 6 bases, with 15 bases sitting between them.

The CDR3 nucleotides are TGTGCCAGCAGCTTAGGACAGGACATATCGTCCTACAATGAGCAGTTCTTC. As protein: CASSLGQDISSYNEQFF. V is TRBV7-8 and J is TRBJ2-1; maybe TRBD1 (6 bases). V lost 1 base, J lost 1 base, and 14 bases lay in between. The CDR3 is made up of 17 amino acids. The germline gives CDR1 SGHVS, CDR2 FQNEAQ.

CDR3 sequence: CASSWRGTSGRGNEQFF. The CDR3 region has the DNA TGTGCCAGCAGCTGGCGGGGGACTAGCGGGAGGGGTAATGAGCAGTTCTTC. This chain links TRBV7-6 with TRBJ2-1, with 16 nucleotides matching TRBD2. The germline CDR1 and CDR2 sequences are SGHVS and FNYEAQ. V gave up 4 bases and J gave up 7 bases; unmatched junction bases: 7. The CDR3 has 17 residues.

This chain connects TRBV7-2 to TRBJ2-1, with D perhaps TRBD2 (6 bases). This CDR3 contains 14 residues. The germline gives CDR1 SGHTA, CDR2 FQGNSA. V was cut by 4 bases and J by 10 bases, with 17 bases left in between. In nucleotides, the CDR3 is TGTGCCAGCAGCTCGGGCCCTCGGGGGTACGAGCAGTTCTTC. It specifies CASSSGPRGYEQFF.

Written as DNA, the CDR3 is TGCAGCGTCGCCCACACAGGTCAATACGAGCAGTACTTC. The encoded protein is CSVAHTGQYEQYF. J is TRBJ2-7 and V is TRBV29-1; weak D call: TRBD1 (5 bases). Germline V lookup: CDR1 SQVTM, CDR2 ANQGSEA. The V gene lost 6 bases and the J gene lost 4 bases, with 16 bases spanning the gap. The CDR3 length is 13 residues.

The CDR3 DNA follows: TGTGCCAGCAGCTCGACTGGATTCCAAGAGACCCAGTACTTC. Translated, it gives CASSSTGFQETQYF. V usage is TRBV7-3 and J usage is TRBJ2-5, with D hard to call. In germline, CDR1 is SGHTA, CDR2 FQGTGA. Trimming took 4 bases from V and 1 from J, leaving 10 bases between them. The CDR3 has 14 amino acids. The full variable domain, rest sourced from reference TRBV7-3 and TRBJ2-5, is GAGVSQTPSNKVTEKGKYVELRCDPISGHTALYWYRQSLGQGPEFLIYFQGTGAADDSGLPNDRFFAVRPEGSVSTLKIQRTERGDSAVYLCASSSTGFQETQYFGPGTRLLVL.